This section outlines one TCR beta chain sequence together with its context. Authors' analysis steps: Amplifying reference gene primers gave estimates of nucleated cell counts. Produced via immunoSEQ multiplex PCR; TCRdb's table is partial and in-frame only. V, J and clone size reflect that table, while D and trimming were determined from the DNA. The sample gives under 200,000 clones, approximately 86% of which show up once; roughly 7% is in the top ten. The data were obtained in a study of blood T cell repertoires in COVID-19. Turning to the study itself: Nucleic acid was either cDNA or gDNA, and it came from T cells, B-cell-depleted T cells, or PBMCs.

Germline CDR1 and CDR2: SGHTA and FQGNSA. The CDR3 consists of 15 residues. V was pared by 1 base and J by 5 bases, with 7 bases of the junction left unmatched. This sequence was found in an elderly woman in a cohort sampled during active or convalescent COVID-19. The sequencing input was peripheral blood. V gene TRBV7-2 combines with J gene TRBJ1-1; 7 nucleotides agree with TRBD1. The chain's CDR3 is CASSLVGRGTTEAFF. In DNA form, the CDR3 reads TGTGCCAGCAGCTTAGTGGGCAGGGGGACGACTGAAGCTTTCTTT. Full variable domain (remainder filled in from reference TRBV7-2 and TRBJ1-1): GAGVSQSPSNKVTEKGKDVELRCDPISGHTALYWYRQSLGQGLEFLIYFQGNSAPDKSGLPSDRFSAERTGGSVSTLTIQRTQQEDSAVYLCASSLVGRGTTEAFFGQGTRLTVV.